The next 32 T cell receptor beta chains were all read from a single sample in a study of cytomegalovirus exposure and HLA in healthy donors. The PCR had 60 Vbeta and 13 Jbeta primers. The assay was immunoSEQ multiplex PCR, and TCRdb's table has in-frame clones only and misses some. The sample records more than 95,000 clones, roughly three quarters being singletons. Sequences were obtained from PBMCs. The receptors originated from a man in his forties or fifties in good health and CMV-seropositive.

The chain joins TRBV7-9 to TRBJ2-3, with 11 nucleotides matching TRBD2. Germline CDR1 SEHNR, CDR2 FQNEAQ (reference sequence). This CDR3 is built from 15 residues. V lost 5 bases, J lost 2 bases, and 3 bases stayed unmatched. CDR3 sequence (DNA): TGTGCCAGCAGCGTTAGCGGGAGGGCCACAGATACGCAGTATTTT. Its protein product is CASSVSGRATDTQYF.

The CDR3 DNA reads TGTGCCAGCAGTTTATCGTGGGAGCGGGAGGGCCGGGAGACCCAGTACTTC. Translated: CASSLSWEREGRETQYF. The chain carries TRBV27 and TRBJ2-5; 10 bases align to TRBD2. The J segment lost 5 bases and the V segment lost 0 bases, leaving 9 bases of the junction unmatched. The CDR3 is 17 amino acids. CDR1 and CDR2 (germline): MNHEY, SMNVEV (reference sequence).

J is TRBJ2-1 and V is TRBV19, with a tentative D call TRBD2 (6 bases). V was clipped by 6 bases and J by 0 bases, with 18 bases between them. Germline assignment: CDR1 LNHDA and CDR2 SQIVND (reference sequence). The CDR3 contains 17 residues. CDR3 sequence (DNA): TGTGCCAGTAGGGGGCTTAGCGGCTCCCGCTCCTACAATGAGCAGTTCTTC. Translation gives CASRGLSGSRSYNEQFF.

This clone was found once. The CDR3 nucleotides read TGCAGCGTTGTGGTTCAGACTGAAGCTTTCTTT. Encoded protein: CSVVVQTEAFF. V is TRBV29-1 and J is TRBJ1-1, with no clear D. V was pared by 4 bases and J by 5 bases, with 8 bases between. Looked up from germline, CDR1 is SQVTM and CDR2 is ANQGSEA. The CDR3 extends over 11 amino acids.

This chain connects TRBV29-1 to TRBJ1-3; D not resolved. The CDR3 totals 13 residues. Germline CDR1 SQVTM, CDR2 ANQGSEA. V shed 4 bases and J shed 4 bases, with 11 bases lying between them. This chain's CDR3 is CSVGGPGGNTIYF. The CDR3 DNA is TGCAGCGTTGGCGGACCGGGAGGAAACACCATATATTTT.

The rearrangement joins TRBV10-3 to TRBJ1-1; tentatively, D is TRBD1 (5 bases). CDR3 length: 15 amino acids. Deletions cut 0 bases from V and 3 bases from J, with 11 bases between. Germline V gene lookup returns CDR1 ENHRY and CDR2 SYGVKD. CDR3 region: CAISESAGVDTEAFF. The CDR3, as DNA: TGTGCCATCAGTGAGTCGGCGGGGGTTGACACTGAAGCTTTCTTT.

As to this clone: Within the sample, other DNA sequences also encode this same CDR3. The CDR3 here is CASSIDPRATDTQYF. In nucleotides, the CDR3 is TGTGCCAGTAGTATAGACCCCAGGGCCACAGATACGCAGTATTTT. This chain connects TRBV19 to TRBJ2-3; maybe TRBD1 (5 bases). The CDR3 spans 15 residues. The germline CDR1 and CDR2 sequences are LNHDA and SQIVND (reference sequence). V was trimmed by 0 bases and J by 2 bases, leaving 9 bases between them.

The count of this clone is one. Here the CDR3 reads CASSLDRGPGANVLTF. The CDR3 coding sequence is TGCGCCAGCAGCCTAGACAGGGGGCCTGGGGCCAACGTCCTGACTTTC. This chain joins TRBV5-1 and TRBJ2-6, with 10 bases matching TRBD1. With 4 bases clipped from V and 2 bases from J, the junction kept 3 bases outside the gene matches. Germline V gene sequence: CDR1 SGHRS, CDR2 YFSETQ. The CDR3 is 16 amino acids.

The chain uses TRBV15 and TRBJ1-5, with D possibly being TRBD1 (6 bases). CDR1 and CDR2 (germline): LNHNV, YYDKDF (reference sequence). The CDR3 runs 15 residues. Trimming stripped 5 bases from V and 3 bases from J, with 14 bases between. The CDR3 sequence: CATSPSGTFNQPQHF. Written as DNA, the CDR3 is TGTGCCACCAGCCCCTCCGGGACATTCAATCAGCCCCAGCATTTT.

This clone turned up a few times. The chain is built from TRBV28 and TRBJ2-5; 13 nucleotides match TRBD2. The V segment lost 1 base and the J segment 5 bases; nucleotides outside the gene matches: 4. The CDR3 has 16 residues. Germline CDR1 and CDR2: MDHEN and SYDVKM. The CDR3 DNA follows: TGTGCCAGCAGTTTATTAACTAGCGGGGGGGCGGAGACCCAGTACTTC. Its translation is CASSLLTSGGAETQYF.

A few counts support this clone. V usage is TRBV4-3 and J usage is TRBJ2-3; 8 nucleotides align to TRBD2. V shed 1 base, J shed 3 bases, and the junction held 9 bases outside the gene matches. The CDR3 has 17 amino acids. Germline assignment: CDR1 LGHNA and CDR2 YSLEER. The CDR3 DNA reads as TGCGCCAGCAGCCAAGCGGTTAGTAGCGGGGTGACAGATACGCAGTATTTT. This codes for CASSQAVSSGVTDTQYF.

The chain recombines TRBV11-2 with TRBJ2-7; 9 positions agree with TRBD2. The CDR3 runs to 14 residues. Germline V gives CDR1 SGHAT, CDR2 FQNNGV. Germline trimming cut 2 bases from V and 6 bases from J; bases unmatched to any gene: 5. In nucleotides, the CDR3 is TGTGCCAGCAGCTTAAGTCTAGCGGGAACCGAGCAGTACTTC. It translates to CASSLSLAGTEQYF.

The genes are TRBV4-3 and TRBJ2-5, with a weak D call TRBD1 (6 bases). Germline V gene lookup returns CDR1 LGHNA and CDR2 YSLEER. V was shortened by 1 base and J by 4 bases, with 22 bases between the two germline ends. The CDR3 runs 18 residues. CDR3 sequence: CASSQVGVGAGEGETQYF. CDR3 nucleotide sequence: TGCGCCAGCAGCCAAGTGGGGGTGGGGGCCGGAGAGGGAGAGACCCAGTACTTC.

This clone was detected only once. The CDR3 nucleotides read TGTGCCAGCAGCTGGGTGACTAGACCATACGAGCAGTACTTC. Translated, it gives CASSWVTRPYEQYF. The chain couples TRBV7-9 to TRBJ2-5, with a possible D match to TRBD2 (6 bases). The J call is doubtful: the DNA matches TRBJ2-7 better. The CDR3 consists of 14 residues. From germline, CDR1 is SEHNR and CDR2 FQNEAQ (reference sequence).

The gene calls are TRBV9 and TRBJ2-3, with TRBD1 matching over 7 bases. Per the germline V gene, CDR1 is SGDLS and CDR2 is YYNGEE. V dropped 0 bases and J dropped 5; count of bases not matched to a gene: 3. The CDR3 spans 14 residues. This CDR3 reads CASSVEGAGDTQYF. The CDR3, as DNA: TGTGCCAGCAGCGTAGAGGGGGCCGGAGATACGCAGTATTTT.

The chain couples TRBV6-5 to TRBJ2-1, with 7 positions matching TRBD1. This CDR3 has 15 amino acids. Germline V CDR1 and CDR2: MNHEY, SVGAGI. V lost 2 bases and J lost 8; bases outside the gene matches: 9. The CDR3 reads CASSYGQGDSDEQFF. CDR3 nucleotide sequence: TGTGCCAGCAGTTACGGCCAGGGGGATTCGGATGAGCAGTTCTTC.

This chain joins TRBV11-3 and TRBJ1-4, with 8 bases matching TRBD1. The trim removed 4 bases at V and 6 bases at J, leaving 4 bases unmatched. The CDR3 is made up of 14 amino acids. From germline, CDR1 is SGHNT and CDR2 YENEEA. CDR3 DNA: TGTGCCAGCAGCTATTTGGACAGGGATGAAAAACTGTTTTTT. It is translated as CASSYLDRDEKLFF.

V usage is TRBV6-6 and J usage is TRBJ2-2, with 7 bases aligning to TRBD1. J gave up 0 bases and V 5 bases, and 3 bases lay outside the gene matches. The CDR3 is 15 residues long. Germline CDR1 reads MNHNY; CDR2 reads SVGAGI (reference sequence). The CDR3 loop reads CASSPGQSNTGELFF. The CDR3 DNA follows: TGTGCCAGCAGTCCGGGACAGTCGAACACCGGGGAGCTGTTTTTT.

The chain links TRBV7-6 to TRBJ1-5; D may be TRBD1 (6 bases). CDR1 and CDR2 from the germline V gene are SGHVS and FNYEAQ. Trimming stripped 5 bases from V and 5 bases from J, with 13 bases between. The CDR3 is 14 residues long. The chain's CDR3 is CASSPGTLDQPQHF. CDR3 sequence (DNA): TGTGCCAGCAGCCCTGGGACACTGGATCAGCCCCAGCATTTT.

The CDR3 nucleotides are TGTGCCAGCAGCTTCGGACTACGCGGCGAGCAGTACTTC. Translated: CASSFGLRGEQYF. The rearrangement uses TRBV5-6 and TRBJ2-7; D perhaps matches TRBD2 (6 bases). The CDR3 contains 13 residues. The germline V gene has CDR1 SGHDT and CDR2 YYEEEE. Trimming left V 2 bases short and J 6 bases short, with 12 bases between.

This sequence joins TRBV29-1 and TRBJ1-2, with D tentatively TRBD1 (6 bases). V gave up 6 bases and J gave up 4 bases, with 9 bases separating them. The CDR3 spans 11 residues. Germline V lookup: CDR1 SQVTM, CDR2 ANQGSEA. The CDR3 loop is CSVTGPYGYTF. The CDR3 nucleotides are TGCAGCGTCACAGGGCCCTATGGCTACACCTTC.

The chain is built from TRBV28 and TRBJ2-5, with TRBD2 identical over 12 bases. From germline, CDR1 is MDHEN and CDR2 SYDVKM. V dropped 6 bases and J dropped 6; count of bases not matched to a gene: 2. CDR3 length equals 13 residues. CDR3 in DNA: TGTGCCAGCAGCCGGACTAGCGGGAAGACCCAGTACTTC. It yields the protein CASSRTSGKTQYF.

The chain has TRBV11-2 and TRBJ1-1; TRBD1 is a possible D gene (6 bases). The CDR3 contains 14 residues. Deletions cut 3 bases from V and 1 base from J, with 9 bases between. The germline V gene has CDR1 SGHAT and CDR2 FQNNGV. The CDR3 sequence: CASSFPQGNTEAFF. The DNA for the CDR3 is TGTGCCAGCAGCTTCCCACAGGGGAACACTGAAGCTTTCTTT.

This sequence joins TRBV19 and TRBJ1-5; TRBD1 aligns across 9 bases. CDR1 is LNHDA and CDR2 is SQIVND in the germline V gene (reference sequence). V lost 9 bases to trimming and J lost 6 bases; unmatched junction nucleotides: 6. The CDR3 has 13 amino acids. The CDR3 DNA reads as TGTGCCAGCAATGACAGGGGGGGTCAGCCCCAGCATTTT. Translation gives CASNDRGGQPQHF. The entire variable domain, with the rest obtained from reference TRBV19 and TRBJ1-5, is as follows: DGGITQSPKYLFRKEGQNVTLSCEQNLNHDAMYWYRQDPGQGLRLIYYSQIVNDFQKGDIAEGYSVSREKKESFPLTVTSAQKNPTAFYLCASNDRGGQPQHFGDGTRLSIL.

This clone is a singleton in its sample. This chain connects TRBV6-5 to TRBJ1-2; D remains unclear. V gave up 4 bases and J gave up 4 bases, with 13 bases separating them. CDR3 length: 14 residues. Germline values: CDR1 MNHEY, CDR2 SVGAGI. CDR3 in DNA: TGTGCCAGCAGTTCTGCGGGGTACGGCTATGGCTACACCTTC. Translating gives CASSSAGYGYGYTF.

The chain is built from TRBV27 and TRBJ2-3, with TRBD1 matching over 8 bases. CDR1 and CDR2 (germline): MNHEY, SMNVEV (reference sequence). V shed 5 bases, J shed 1 base, and the junction held 8 bases outside the gene matches. CDR3 length: 16 amino acids. The CDR3 here is CASSLSRGLGTDTQYF. The DNA for the CDR3 is TGTGCCAGCAGTCTCTCCAGGGGGCTCGGCACAGATACGCAGTATTTT.

V and J are TRBV6-4 and TRBJ1-2; D is ambiguous. V gave up 0 bases and J gave up 8 bases, with 7 bases separating them. CDR1 and CDR2 from the germline V gene are MRHNA and SNTAGT. CDR3 size: 12 residues. DNA of the CDR3: TGTGCCAGCAGTGACTCGAGAGTGGGCTACACCTTC. Amino acid sequence: CASSDSRVGYTF.

This chain joins TRBV5-1 and TRBJ2-5, with 8 bases that match TRBD1. This CDR3 has 16 amino acids. CDR1 is SGHRS, CDR2 YFSETQ, per germline. V lost 0 bases to trimming and J lost 4 bases; unmatched junction nucleotides: 8. The CDR3 sequence is CASSLVPGGIVETQYF. As DNA, the CDR3 is TGCGCCAGCAGCTTGGTCCCAGGGGGCATCGTAGAGACCCAGTACTTC.

The rearrangement links TRBV27 to TRBJ2-1; TRBD1 is a possible D gene (8 bases). The CDR3 spans 17 residues. Germline CDR1 is MNHEY and CDR2 is SMNVEV (reference sequence). V was cut by 3 bases and J by 4 bases, with 19 bases left in between. This CDR3 is CASSFGEGTGRYNEQFF. As DNA, the CDR3 is TGTGCCAGCAGTTTTGGGGAGGGGACAGGAAGATACAATGAGCAGTTCTTC.

This clone was picked up a small number of times. J is TRBJ1-1 and V is TRBV4-1, with 8 bases identical to TRBD1. With 3 bases clipped from V and 0 bases from J, the junction kept 6 bases outside the gene matches. Looked up from germline, CDR1 is MGHRA and CDR2 is YSYEKL. The CDR3 covers 16 residues. The CDR3 loop reads CASSQRTGLVNTEAFF. The CDR3 DNA follows: TGCGCCAGCAGCCAGAGGACAGGGTTAGTGAACACTGAAGCTTTCTTT.

The rearrangement uses TRBV7-9 and TRBJ1-3; unclear D gene. This CDR3 spans 16 amino acids. Germline values: CDR1 SEHNR, CDR2 FQNEAQ (reference sequence). V lost 2 bases and J 3 bases, leaving 14 bases between the germline ends. CDR3: CASSLRGGLNGNTIYF. The CDR3 region has the DNA TGTGCCAGCAGCTTAAGAGGCGGACTGAATGGAAACACCATATATTTT.

This clone was found a few times. The rearrangement uses TRBV18 and TRBJ1-4, with D uncertain. The CDR3 runs to 14 residues. Germline V CDR1 and CDR2: KGHSH, LQKENI. V was pared by 5 bases and J by 5 bases, with 12 bases between. The CDR3 is CASSNLGQNEKLFF. The CDR3 DNA reads as TGTGCCAGCTCAAACCTTGGCCAGAATGAAAAACTGTTTTTT.